These 21 T cell receptor beta chains were sequenced from one sample in a study of cytomegalovirus exposure and HLA in healthy donors. 13 Jbeta primers and 60 Vbeta primers were used for the PCR. Generated by immunoSEQ multiplex PCR, the TCRdb table keeps only in-frame clones and is missing some. This table has about 120,000 clones, about 8% appearing once. The material sequenced was PBMCs. Receptors were obtained from a woman aged 40 to 50 in good health and CMV-seropositive.

Only a few counts were recorded for this clone. The rearrangement uses TRBV5-1 and TRBJ2-3; 7 bases fit TRBD1. Germline V gene lookup returns CDR1 SGHRS and CDR2 YFSETQ. The CDR3 spans 17 residues. Losses at the gene ends were 0 bases for V and 0 bases for J; bases not matched to a gene: 7. DNA of the CDR3: TGCGCCAGCAGCTTGGGCCTGCGACAGGGAAGCACAGATACGCAGTATTTT. As protein: CASSLGLRQGSTDTQYF.

The table lists this clone with a few counts. This chain connects TRBV5-1 to TRBJ1-1, with D perhaps TRBD1 (5 bases). With 1 base removed from V and 4 bases from J, the gap between germline ends came to 14 bases. This CDR3 is 15 amino acids long. Germline V gives CDR1 SGHRS, CDR2 YFSETQ. The CDR3 spells CASSLRQGMGTEAFF. CDR3 nucleotides: TGCGCCAGCAGCTTGCGGCAGGGAATGGGCACTGAAGCTTTCTTT.

A few counts support this clone. CDR3 sequence reads: CASSFGTSGGTSTDTQYF. The CDR3 DNA reads TGTGCCAGCAGCTTTGGGACTAGCGGGGGGACTAGCACAGATACGCAGTATTTT. The chain recombines TRBV5-5 with TRBJ2-3; 15 bases agree with TRBD2. V lost 2 bases to trimming and J lost 0 bases; unmatched junction nucleotides: 4. The CDR3 consists of 18 residues. Germline assignment: CDR1 SGHKS and CDR2 YYEKEE (reference sequence).

The genes are TRBV6-5 and TRBJ2-7, with D possibly matching TRBD2 (5 bases). V lost 2 bases, J lost 5 bases, and 13 bases lay in between. This CDR3 is built from 14 residues. The germline gives CDR1 MNHEY, CDR2 SVGAGI. CDR3 nucleotides: TGTGCCAGCAGTTACAGGACGGACGGGAACGAGCAGTACTTC. Its translation is CASSYRTDGNEQYF.

This clone was seen a few times. This chain links TRBV10-2 with TRBJ1-6; D remains ambiguous. Germline V lookup: CDR1 WSHSY, CDR2 SAAADI. Trimming removed 0 bases at V and 7 bases at J, with 13 bases between. CDR3 length: 16 amino acids. The CDR3 sequence is CASSESQQRFNSPLHF. CDR3 bases: TGCGCCAGCAGTGAGTCCCAACAGCGGTTCAATTCACCCCTCCACTTT.

CDR3 amino acids: CASSFTTTGTSGNNEQFF. CDR3 sequence (DNA): TGCGCCAGCAGCTTCACAACGACCGGGACTAGCGGGAACAATGAGCAGTTCTTC. The chain recombines TRBV5-1 with TRBJ2-1, with TRBD2 matching 13 bases. CDR1 SGHRS and CDR2 YFSETQ come from the germline V gene. The CDR3 totals 18 residues. Trimming cost V 2 bases and J 5 bases; bases outside gene matches: 10.

This clone was seen a handful of times. This chain connects TRBV5-4 to TRBJ2-1, with D possibly TRBD1 on 5 matching bases. Germline V gives CDR1 SGHNT, CDR2 YYREEE (reference sequence). Deletions cut 0 bases from V and 7 bases from J, with 8 bases between. The CDR3 is 13 amino acids. As DNA, the CDR3 is TGTGCCAGCAGCTTGGAAAGGGGAAATGAGCAGTTCTTC. Translation gives CASSLERGNEQFF.

The chain couples TRBV10-1 to TRBJ2-7; D remains ambiguous. This CDR3 contains 13 residues. Looked up from germline, CDR1 is WNHNN and CDR2 is SYGVQD (reference sequence). The V end lost 4 bases, the J end lost 2 bases, and 9 bases lay between the germline ends. Here the CDR3 reads CASSAQATYEQYF. As DNA, the CDR3 is TGCGCCAGCAGTGCCCAGGCGACCTACGAGCAGTACTTC.

In this sample, this clone turned up a few times. This chain connects TRBV5-5 to TRBJ1-4, with TRBD1 identical over 7 bases. J gave up 5 bases and V 5 bases, and 12 bases lay outside the gene matches. The CDR3 sequence is 16 residues long. In germline, CDR1 is SGHKS, CDR2 YYEKEE (reference sequence). The CDR3 sequence: CASRPSRQGLNEKLFF. The CDR3, as DNA: TGTGCCAGCAGACCCAGCAGACAGGGCTTGAATGAAAAACTGTTTTTT. Together with reference TRBV5-5 and TRBJ1-4, the CDR3 gives the full variable domain: DAGVTQSPTHLIKTRGQQVTLRCSPISGHKSVSWYQQVLGQGPQFIFQYYEKEERGRGNFPDRFSARQFPNYSSELNVNALLLGDSALYLCASRPSRQGLNEKLFFGSGTQLSVL.

V and J are TRBV11-1 and TRBJ1-1; weak D call: TRBD1 (5 bases). Looked up from germline, CDR1 is SGHAT and CDR2 is FQDESV (reference sequence). This CDR3 is 13 amino acids long. Trimming removed 3 bases from V and 5 bases from J, with 10 bases in between. The CDR3 region has the DNA TGTGCCAGCAGCTTCCAGGGAGGGACTGAAGCTTTCTTT. Protein sequence: CASSFQGGTEAFF.

The chain combines TRBV15 with TRBJ1-2; 10 positions match TRBD1. The junction had 8 bases not matched to a gene; V was cut back by 1 base and J by 3 bases. Germline CDR1 and CDR2: LNHNV and YYDKDF (reference sequence). CDR3 size: 17 residues. This CDR3 reads CATSRVRWTGGDYGYTF. DNA of the CDR3: TGTGCCACCAGCAGAGTCCGGTGGACAGGGGGGGACTATGGCTACACCTTC.

This sequence joins TRBV6-6 and TRBJ2-7; maybe TRBD2 (6 bases). The CDR3 runs 14 residues. In germline, CDR1 is MNHNY, CDR2 SVGAGI (reference sequence). The ends were cut back, 2 bases at V and 0 bases at J, with 8 bases in the middle. CDR3 sequence reads: CASSYDGSSYEQYF. CDR3 coding DNA: TGTGCCAGCAGTTACGACGGGAGCTCCTACGAGCAGTACTTC.

V gene TRBV7-3 combines with J gene TRBJ2-5, with 9 bases fitting TRBD2. Germline V gives CDR1 SGHTA, CDR2 FQGTGA. With 1 base clipped from V and 5 bases from J, the junction kept 5 bases outside the gene matches. This CDR3 region has 15 residues. The CDR3 coding sequence is TGTGCCAGCAGCTTAAGGGCTAGCGGGGCGGAGACCCAGTACTTC. Translating it yields CASSLRASGAETQYF.

Regarding this clone: The same CDR3 is also encoded by other DNA sequences in this sample. The chain is built from TRBV30 and TRBJ2-4; the D gene is possibly TRBD2 (5 bases). This CDR3 is built from 12 residues. Germline values: CDR1 GTSNPN, CDR2 SVGIG (reference sequence). V was pared by 3 bases and J by 15 bases, with 18 bases between. CDR3: CAWSSIAGGPYF. The CDR3 DNA sequence: TGTGCCTGGAGCTCTATAGCTGGCGGGCCGTACTTC. The full variable domain, in which reference TRBV30 and TRBJ2-4 provide the parts outside the CDR3, is SQTIHQWPATLVQPVGSPLSLECTVEGTSNPNLYWYRQAAGRGLQLLFYSVGIGQISSEVPQNLSASRPQDRQFILSSKKLLLSDSGFYLCAWSSIAGGPYFGAGTRLSVL.

This clone was found a few times. The rearrangement uses TRBV6-4 and TRBJ2-2; 8 bases agree with TRBD1. The junction had 0 bases not matched to a gene; V was cut back by 2 bases and J by 1 base. The germline gives CDR1 MRHNA, CDR2 SNTAGT. The CDR3 is 15 amino acids. Here the CDR3 DNA reads TGTGCCAGCAGTGACGGGACAGGGAACACCGGGGAGCTGTTTTTT. Translating gives CASSDGTGNTGELFF.

The sample holds a few counts of this clone. J is TRBJ2-1 and V is TRBV29-1; 8 bases are shared with TRBD2. V dropped 3 bases and J dropped 8; count of bases not matched to a gene: 9. Per the germline V gene, CDR1 is SQVTM and CDR2 is ANQGSEA. The CDR3 is 14 residues long. CDR3 DNA sequence: TGCAGCGTTGATGCGGGGGGCCTCTTAGATGAGCAGTTCTTC. This gives the protein CSVDAGGLLDEQFF.

This clone was picked up one time. This sample also contains other DNA sequences that code for the same CDR3. The chain recombines TRBV13 with TRBJ1-1, with D perhaps TRBD1 (6 bases). The germline V and J ends were trimmed by 3 bases and 7 bases, with 15 bases remaining between them. Germline V gives CDR1 PRHDT, CDR2 FYEKMQ (reference sequence). This CDR3 has 14 residues. CDR3 protein: CASSLKQGFDEAFF. The CDR3 DNA is TGTGCCAGCAGCTTGAAACAGGGCTTCGATGAAGCTTTCTTT.

This clone has a handful of counts. The genes are TRBV18 and TRBJ1-1; no reliable D call. V lost 3 bases and J lost 6, with 11 bases in between. CDR3 size: 13 residues. Germline assignment: CDR1 KGHSH and CDR2 LQKENI. The CDR3 DNA reads TGTGCCAGCTCACCCCCGATAGTCCCTGAAGCTTTCTTT. Translation: CASSPPIVPEAFF.

This clone was counted between two and nine times. The CDR3 is CASTPAGGSYNEQFF. The CDR3, as DNA: TGTGCCAGCACCCCCGCCGGAGGCTCCTACAATGAGCAGTTCTTC. The chain recombines TRBV6-5 with TRBJ2-1; D is perhaps TRBD2 (5 bases). Germline values: CDR1 MNHEY, CDR2 SVGAGI. The CDR3 spans 15 residues. The ends were cut back, 7 bases at V and 0 bases at J, with 13 bases in the middle.

The J gene is TRBJ2-5, the V gene TRBV7-9, with D possibly TRBD1 on 6 matching bases. The J call could be wrong; TRBJ2-7 is a better fit for the DNA end. Germline-derived CDR1 and CDR2 are SEHNR and FQNEAQ (reference sequence). The CDR3 sequence is 14 residues long. The CDR3 region has the DNA TGTGCCAGCAGCTACACAGGACAGTCCTACGAGCAGTACTTC. Translated: CASSYTGQSYEQYF.

This clone was detected only a few times. The V call is TRBV6-4, the J call TRBJ1-3; a weak D match, TRBD1 (5 bases). The germline V gene encodes CDR1 MRHNA and CDR2 SNTAGT. V was cut by 3 bases and J by 0 bases, with 24 bases left in between. This CDR3 comprises 20 residues. The CDR3 nucleotides are TGTGCCAGCAGTGATTATAACAGGAGCCACCGCATCAGCTCTGGAAACACCATATATTTT. Translation gives CASSDYNRSHRISSGNTIYF.